This T cell receptor (beta chain) appears in the sequencing data of a study of control samples from healthy donors and cancer patients (dated by TCRdb to the early 2020s). This clone was found a few times. No cognate antigen has been identified for it. No base quality information exists; no much larger clone differs at one position. Taken from the germline V gene, the CDR1 and CDR2 loops are SGHVS and FQNEAQ. V is reduced by 2 bases and J by 2 bases, leaving a spacing of 18 bases between them. The CDR3 holds 17 amino acids from the cysteine to the phenylalanine. Only CDR3 DNA remains: 51 bases, in frame from the first base. The receptor library was made with the immunoSEQ multiplex PCR assay. Drawn from immuneACCESS, this table holds only the in-frame rearrangements with V and J called that TCRdb kept. Clones are partly lost; checked studies trace under half to an unresolved V gene and leave the rest unexplained. For this sample the table gives about 75,000 clones, of which 94% were detected only once. Of the sample, around 6.5% falls within the top ten clones.

The sequencing sample was made of blood. This clonotype was sampled from a woman aged 40 to 49 in good health. Recombination connected TRBV7-8 to TRBJ1-2; the D gene assignment is ambiguous. The sequenced DNA: TGTGCCAGCAGCTTAACCATTAATCCGACGGTAAACTATGGCTACACCTTC. Translated, this gives CASSLTINPTVNYGYTF.